These 6 T cell receptor beta chains came from one sample sequenced in a study of T cell responses to AZD1222 COVID-19 vaccine. The repertoire was sequenced with immunoSEQ multiplex PCR; TCRdb's copy has only in-frame clones and lacks some. The data hold roughly 33,000 clones, with 78% observed a single time. The sample here was peripheral blood, taken 28 days after the second AZD1222 dose. All receptors come from an adult who received the AZD1222 COVID-19 vaccine.

The rearrangement uses TRBV6-5 and TRBJ1-1; D gene ambiguous. The CDR3 totals 14 residues. Germline lookup yields CDR1 MNHEY and CDR2 SVGAGI. Trimming cost V 2 bases and J 0 bases, with 7 bases left between them. As DNA, the CDR3 is TGTGCCAGCAGTTACAGCCTCATGAACACTGAAGCTTTCTTT. Translated: CASSYSLMNTEAFF.

This chain links TRBV2 with TRBJ1-1, with TRBD1 identical over 7 bases. CDR3 length: 14 amino acids. The V segment lost 6 bases and the J segment 1 base; nucleotides outside the gene matches: 5. Germline lookup yields CDR1 SNHLY and CDR2 FYNNEI. This chain's CDR3 is CASRGDRTNTEAFF. The CDR3 DNA reads TGTGCCAGCAGGGGGGACAGAACGAACACTGAAGCTTTCTTT.

The chain employs TRBV12-3 or TRBV12-4 and TRBJ1-5; unclear D gene. CDR3 length: 13 residues. V dropped 5 bases and J dropped 0 bases, with 5 bases sitting between them. CDR3 DNA sequence: TGTGCCAGCAGTGTAATTAGCAATCAGCCCCAGCATTTT. It is translated as CASSVISNQPQHF.

V and J are TRBV19 and TRBJ1-6, with TRBD1 identical over 8 bases. The V gene's germline CDR1 is LNHDA and CDR2 SQIVND (reference sequence). V lost 4 bases and J lost 6; bases outside the gene matches: 5. The CDR3 sequence is 15 residues long. CDR3: CASSTSQGGNSPLHF. As DNA, the CDR3 is TGTGCCAGTAGTACCTCACAGGGGGGTAATTCACCCCTCCACTTT.

The chain is built from TRBV18 and TRBJ1-6; the D is unclear. The CDR3 contains 17 residues. V lost 1 base, J lost 0 bases, and 10 bases lay in between. Germline V gene sequence: CDR1 KGHSH, CDR2 LQKENI. CDR3 loop: CASSPLGPSSYNSPLHF. As DNA, the CDR3 is TGTGCCAGCTCACCACTTGGACCCAGCTCCTATAATTCACCCCTCCACTTT.

This chain links TRBV5-4 with TRBJ1-6, with D uncertain. The CDR3 has 13 amino acids. The germline gives CDR1 SGHNT, CDR2 YYREEE (reference sequence). Trimming pared 5 bases from V and 9 bases from J, leaving 12 bases between. The CDR3 reads CASRSQERSPLHF. The DNA for the CDR3 is TGTGCCAGCAGATCCCAGGAACGTTCACCCCTCCACTTT. Drawing the rest from reference TRBV5-4 and TRBJ1-6, the complete variable domain is ETGVTQSPTHLIKTRGQQVTLRCSSQSGHNTVSWYQQALGQGPQFIFQYYREEENGRGNFPPRFSGLQFPNYSSELNVNALELDDSALYLCASRSQERSPLHFGNGTRLTVT.